This entry is about one TCR beta chain. Its antigen is undetermined. TCRdb used MiXCR to reprocess the 5' RACE reads, holding one entry per CDR3 protein. The sample includes 1.5 million to 2 million distinct CDR3 sequences, less than 40% of them seen just once. This entry comes from a study of identical twins. This CDR3 spans 17 amino acids. Germline-derived CDR1 and CDR2 are SGDLS and YYNGEE. Trimming took 4 bases from V and 5 from J; bases not matched to a gene: 12. Study observations and caveats: A lower insertion count was a feature of abundant cord blood beta clonotypes, with no such feature in memory repertoires. Its conclusions, products of cross-sectional statistical analysis, did not come from following the same donors.

The specimen was cord blood. V and J are TRBV9 and TRBJ2-2, with 9 bases matching TRBD2. The TCR sequence derives from a newborn girl in good health. Here the CDR3 DNA reads TGTGCCAGCAGCCCCCAGCGAGGGCTAGCGGGAACCGGGGAGCTGTTTTTT. This sequence encodes CASSPQRGLAGTGELFF.